These T cell receptor beta chains were read from a single sample in a study of cytomegalovirus exposure and HLA in healthy donors. Produced via immunoSEQ multiplex PCR; TCRdb's table is partial and in-frame only. In the table there are approximately 130,000 clones, approximately 85% of which are singletons. The sequenced sample was PBMCs. All receptors derive from a woman younger than 45 in good health and CMV-seropositive. Each CDR3 is given with its conserved first and last residue. D genes are given only for firm matches. Rows give clone size only sometimes, using once, few, many, or a class for an expanded clone.

D gene,clone size,V gene,J gene,CDR3 DNA,CDR3 protein
TRBD2,few,TRBV30,TRBJ2-1,TGTGCCTGGACCTCGGGACTAGCGGGGGGCGACGAGCAGTTCTTC,CAWTSGLAGGDEQFF
.,.,TRBV30,TRBJ1-2,TGTGCCTGGCTGGGGCGTCGTGATGGCTACACCTTC,CAWLGRRDGYTF
.,.,TRBV7-9,TRBJ1-3,TGTTCCAGCAGCGTAGGGGAGCAGGCTGGAAACACCATATATTTT,CSSSVGEQAGNTIYF
TRBD2,.,TRBV2,TRBJ2-2,TGTGCCAGCAGGGACCTAGCGGGACCGAACACCGGGGAGCTGTTTTTT,CASRDLAGPNTGELFF
.,.,TRBV6-1,TRBJ2-1,TGTGCCAGCAGTGAACCAGGGACCTACAATGAGCAGTTCTTC,CASSEPGTYNEQFF
TRBD2,.,TRBV29-1,TRBJ2-3,TGCAGCGTCCGAGCAGGGACTAGCGGGGGAGATACGCAGTATTTT,CSVRAGTSGGDTQYF
TRBD1,once,TRBV28,TRBJ1-1,TGTGCCAGCAGTTCCGCGGGACAGGGGGGTACTGAAGCTTTCTTT,CASSSAGQGGTEAFF
TRBD2,.,TRBV5-1,TRBJ2-6,TGCGCCAGCAGCCCGCGGGGGGGTTCTGGGGCCAACGTCCTGACTTTC,CASSPRGGSGANVLTF
TRBD2,.,TRBV6-5,TRBJ2-7,TGTGCCAGCAGTCCCTTCCTAGCGGGAGGCTTCGAGCAGTACTTC,CASSPFLAGGFEQYF
.,.,TRBV6-5,TRBJ2-5,TGTGCCAGCAGGAGGGGTGGGGGGGAGACCCAGTACTTC,CASRRGGGETQYF
TRBD1,once,TRBV7-9,TRBJ1-2,TGTGCCAGCAGCTTAGCAGGGGGCGATGGCTACACCTTC,CASSLAGGDGYTF
TRBD1,.,TRBV29-1,TRBJ1-1,TGCAGCGTCCAGGGGGTCAGTCGTACTGAAGCTTTCTTT,CSVQGVSRTEAFF
.,.,TRBV28,TRBJ1-2,TGTGCCAGCAGTTCCACGACATATGGCTACACCTTC,CASSSTTYGYTF
.,.,TRBV19,TRBJ1-2,TGTGCCAGTAGCCCTCCTCAGGGCCATGGCTACACCTTC,CASSPPQGHGYTF
.,.,TRBV10-1,TRBJ2-2,TGCGCCAGCAAAGGTAGCGTGAACACCGGGGAGCTGTTTTTT,CASKGSVNTGELFF
TRBD1,.,TRBV7-9,TRBJ1-5,TGTGCCAGCAGTCGTACAGGGGGCTTAGGGCAGCCCCAGCATTTT,CASSRTGGLGQPQHF
.,.,TRBV28,TRBJ2-7,TGTGCCAGCAGTTTTACTAGCCGGACCTACGAGCAGTACTTC,CASSFTSRTYEQYF
.,.,TRBV7-8,TRBJ2-5,TGTGCCAGCAGCCGACCAGGACTGCGCCAAGAGACCCAGTACTTC,CASSRPGLRQETQYF
TRBD1,once,TRBV7-3,TRBJ2-3,TGTGCCAGCAGCCCTGGGACAGGGCAGGCAGATACGCAGTATTTT,CASSPGTGQADTQYF
.,.,TRBV7-9,TRBJ2-1,TGTGCCAGCAGCCCAATAGACGGAGCGAGCTCCTACAATGAGCAGTTCTTC,CASSPIDGASSYNEQFF
.,.,TRBV5-1,TRBJ2-2,TGCGCCAGCAGCTCCGGGACTCAGGGGGAGCTGTTTTTT,CASSSGTQGELFF
TRBD1,.,TRBV5-1,TRBJ2-7,TGCGCCAGCAGCCAGTCCGGGACAGGGGTAGACGAGCAGTACTTC,CASSQSGTGVDEQYF
TRBD2,.,TRBV7-3,TRBJ2-7,TGTGCCAGCAGCTTACAGGGAGGGTTTGCCTACGAGCAGTACTTC,CASSLQGGFAYEQYF
.,.,TRBV20-1,TRBJ1-1,TGCAGTGCCGCGGGGAACACTGAAGCTTTCTTT,CSAAGNTEAFF
TRBD2,.,TRBV28,TRBJ2-1,TGTGCCAGCAGTTTGGGACTAGTAGGCAATGAGCAGTTCTTC,CASSLGLVGNEQFF
.,.,TRBV5-4,TRBJ1-2,TGTGCCAGCAGCCCCTATAATAGCTACTATGGCTACACCTTC,CASSPYNSYYGYTF
TRBD1,.,TRBV2,TRBJ2-5,TGTGCCAGCAGTCAGACAGGGGTGAGAGAGGAGACCCAGTACTTC,CASSQTGVREETQYF
.,.,TRBV6-1,TRBJ2-2,TGTGCCAGCAGTGAGGCGTGGGCCCGCTCGAACACCGGGGAGCTGTTTTTT,CASSEAWARSNTGELFF
TRBD2,few,TRBV6-5,TRBJ2-3,TGTGCCAGCAGTTCACTAGCGGGGGGGACAGATACGCAGTATTTT,CASSSLAGGTDTQYF
.,.,TRBV5-1,TRBJ2-5,TGCGCCAGCAGCCCTCTTCGAGAGACCCAGTACTTC,CASSPLRETQYF
TRBD1,once,TRBV6-5,TRBJ1-2,TGTGCCAGCAGTTACTCGACCGGGACAGGGGGCCGCTACACCTTC,CASSYSTGTGGRYTF
TRBD1,.,TRBV7-3,TRBJ2-1,TGTGCCAGCAGCGGTACAGGGGGCCGAGGTGAGCAGTTCTTC,CASSGTGGRGEQFF
TRBD1,.,TRBV2,TRBJ2-5,TGTGCCAGCGGACTTGGAATAGGGGGCATAGAGACCCAGTACTTC,CASGLGIGGIETQYF
TRBD1,.,TRBV6-6,TRBJ2-1,TGTGCCAGCAGTTACTCATCAGGGGGTGAGCAGTTCTTC,CASSYSSGGEQFF
.,.,TRBV7-3,TRBJ2-1,TGTGCCAGCAGCCGGACAACCTCAGACAATGAGCAGTTCTTC,CASSRTTSDNEQFF
.,.,TRBV19,TRBJ1-1,TGTGCCAGTAGTATAGAGACAGAATTGAACACTGAAGCTTTCTTT,CASSIETELNTEAFF
TRBD1,.,TRBV6-6,TRBJ1-1,TGTGCCAGCAGCCTCAGGGGGACAGGGGTTACTGAAGCTTTTTTT,CASSLRGTGVTEAFF
TRBD1,.,TRBV27,TRBJ2-7,TGTGCCAGCAGTTTACAGGGACAGGGTTTCTACGAGCAGTACTTC,CASSLQGQGFYEQYF
TRBD1,.,TRBV13,TRBJ2-3,TGTGCCAGCAGCGCCGCCGGGACAGGGGTTGAAGATACGCAGTATTTT,CASSAAGTGVEDTQYF
TRBD2,once,TRBV4-2,TRBJ2-3,TGTGCCAGCAGCCAAGAGGGGACTAGCGGGGGGGCGAGGACAGATACGCAGTATTTT,CASSQEGTSGGARTDTQYF
.,.,TRBV1,TRBJ2-7,TGCACCAGCAGCCAAACCCCGACAGCAGGGCAGTACTTC,CTSSQTPTAGQYF
TRBD1,few,TRBV23-1,TRBJ2-6,TGCGCCAGCAGCCCGGGGACAGGAGGATTGAGGTACTCTGGGGCCAACGTCCTGACTTTC,CASSPGTGGLRYSGANVLTF
TRBD1,.,TRBV2,TRBJ2-6,TGTGCCAGCATTAAAGACAGGGCGGGGGCCAACGTCCTGACTTTC,CASIKDRAGANVLTF